The T cell receptor (beta chain) under discussion was sequenced for a study of blood T cell repertoires in COVID-19. About the research overall: The United States, Italy and Spain were the sources of the acute and convalescent COVID-19 samples. From T cells, B-cell-depleted T cells, or PBMCs came the material, which was cDNA or gDNA.

Under the authors' procedure: Estimated nucleated cell counts came from reference gene primer amplification. Here immunoSEQ multiplex PCR was the method, and the copy in TCRdb shows in-frame clones only, minus some. V, J and clone size derive from that table, while D and trimming were established from the DNA sequence. The sample lists approximately 160,000 clones, 76% seen once, with approximately 3.7% in the top ten. Sequencing used peripheral blood. The sequence derives from a woman over 75 with acute or convalescent COVID-19.

Here the CDR3 reads CASSFPGNTIYF. The DNA for the CDR3 is TGTGCCAGCAGCTTCCCGGGAAACACCATATATTTT. The chain links TRBV7-2 to TRBJ1-3; D ambiguous. Trimming took off 3 bases at V and 4 bases at J, with 4 bases between the two ends. Germline values: CDR1 SGHTA, CDR2 FQGNSA. The CDR3 extends over 12 amino acids.